The 11 T cell receptor beta chains presented below share a single source sample, sequenced in a study of cytomegalovirus exposure and HLA in healthy donors. PCR was performed using 60 Vbeta and 13 Jbeta primers. Sequenced by immunoSEQ multiplex PCR; TCRdb stores in-frame clones only, minus some. The top ten clones hold 3% to 3.5% of a sample with 120,000 to 150,000 clones, roughly 80% of them seen once. Sequenced sample: PBMCs. The receptors here all came from a man in his forties in good health and CMV-seronegative.

The CDR3 spells CASSPPGQVLEAFF. CDR3 coding DNA: TGTGCCAGTTCCCCCCCGGGACAGGTCCTTGAAGCTTTCTTT. The chain links TRBV28 to TRBJ1-1; 8 bases agree with TRBD1. After removal of 9 bases from V and 7 bases from J, the junction contained 13 bases not matched to a gene. Germline lookup yields CDR1 MDHEN and CDR2 SYDVKM. This CDR3 spans 14 amino acids.

This chain connects TRBV18 to TRBJ1-5; the D is unclear. This CDR3 has 14 residues. Germline CDR1 reads KGHSH; CDR2 reads LQKENI. Trimming removed 6 bases at V and 3 bases at J, with 12 bases between. CDR3 DNA: TGTGCCAGCTCCGACAAGGTTAACAATCAGCCCCAGCATTTT. Translating gives CASSDKVNNQPQHF. The full variable domain, its missing parts supplied by reference TRBV18 and TRBJ1-5, is NAGVMQNPRHLVRRRGQEARLRCSPMKGHSHVYWYRQLPEEGLKFMVYLQKENIIDESGMPKERFSAEFPKEGPSILRIQQVVRGDSAAYFCASSDKVNNQPQHFGDGTRLSIL.

This chain links TRBV6-1 with TRBJ2-5; TRBD1 is a possible D gene (5 bases). Trimming cost V 8 bases and J 5 bases, with 15 bases left between them. CDR3 size: 13 residues. Per the germline V gene, CDR1 is MNHNS and CDR2 is SASEGT. The chain's CDR3 is CASRRGFGETQYF. Here the CDR3 DNA reads TGTGCCAGCCGAAGGGGCTTTGGGGAGACCCAGTACTTC.

The rearrangement joins TRBV7-3 to TRBJ1-3; D ambiguous. Trimming pared 6 bases from V and 3 bases from J, leaving 9 bases between. Germline assignment: CDR1 SGHTA and CDR2 FQGTGA. CDR3 size: 13 residues. This CDR3 reads CASSLGVGNTIYF. CDR3 bases: TGTGCCAGCAGTCTCGGGGTTGGAAACACCATATATTTT.

V gene TRBV7-3 combines with J gene TRBJ2-3; no clear D gene. Germline loops: CDR1 SGHTA, CDR2 FQGTGA. V was shortened by 4 bases and J by 5 bases, with 13 bases between the two germline ends. The CDR3 length is 14 residues. CDR3 amino acids: CASSSTPHGDTQYF. CDR3 bases: TGTGCCAGCAGCTCAACCCCTCACGGAGATACGCAGTATTTT.

The rearrangement joins TRBV15 to TRBJ2-1; D possibly corresponds to TRBD2 (5 bases). CDR1 LNHNV and CDR2 YYDKDF come from the germline V gene (reference sequence). V was cut by 4 bases and J by 0 bases, with 16 bases left in between. This CDR3 comprises 17 residues. This chain's CDR3 is CATSTLGLTSSYNEQFF. CDR3 nucleotide sequence: TGTGCCACCAGCACCCTAGGACTTACGAGCTCCTACAATGAGCAGTTCTTC.

The gene calls are TRBV19 and TRBJ1-1, with 7 bases aligning to TRBD1. There are 16 residues in the CDR3. CDR1 is LNHDA and CDR2 is SQIVND in the germline V gene (reference sequence). The V and J ends lost 0 bases and 1 base, in that order; junction bases with no gene match: 5. CDR3 residues: CASSIDLGQRNTEAFF. CDR3 DNA sequence: TGTGCCAGTAGTATAGACCTGGGACAGAGGAACACTGAAGCTTTCTTT.

The chain employs TRBV5-4 and TRBJ2-2; D is ambiguous. CDR1 and CDR2 (germline): SGHNT, YYREEE (reference sequence). The CDR3 is made up of 13 amino acids. V was pared by 4 bases and J by 5 bases, with 9 bases between. CDR3 sequence reads: CASSPSPTGELFF. In nucleotides, the CDR3 is TGTGCCAGCAGCCCGTCTCCTACCGGGGAGCTGTTTTTT.

V gene TRBV13 combines with J gene TRBJ1-1, with D maybe TRBD1 (6 bases). CDR1 and CDR2 from the germline V gene are PRHDT and FYEKMQ (reference sequence). The germline V and J ends were trimmed by 2 bases and 1 base, with 8 bases remaining between them. The CDR3 sequence is 14 residues long. CDR3 nucleotides: TGTGCCAGCAGCTTAACAGGGTGGAACACTGAAGCTTTCTTT. Its protein product is CASSLTGWNTEAFF.

This clone is a singleton in its sample. V usage is TRBV7-3 and J usage is TRBJ2-1, with TRBD2 matching over 7 bases. The CDR3 loop spans 14 amino acids. J was trimmed by 8 bases and V by 4 bases; bases with no gene match: 8. Germline V gives CDR1 SGHTA, CDR2 FQGTGA. Written as DNA, the CDR3 is TGTGCCAGCAGCTCCAGCGGGGTGGGCGATGAGCAGTTCTTC. Translation gives CASSSSGVGDEQFF.

The chain links TRBV30 to TRBJ1-1; D unclear. V lost 6 bases to trimming and J lost 7 bases, with 3 bases between them. Germline values: CDR1 GTSNPN, CDR2 SVGIG (reference sequence). This CDR3 is 8 amino acids long. CDR3 nucleotides: TGTGCCTGTAATGAAGCTTTCTTT. Its translation is CACNEAFF.